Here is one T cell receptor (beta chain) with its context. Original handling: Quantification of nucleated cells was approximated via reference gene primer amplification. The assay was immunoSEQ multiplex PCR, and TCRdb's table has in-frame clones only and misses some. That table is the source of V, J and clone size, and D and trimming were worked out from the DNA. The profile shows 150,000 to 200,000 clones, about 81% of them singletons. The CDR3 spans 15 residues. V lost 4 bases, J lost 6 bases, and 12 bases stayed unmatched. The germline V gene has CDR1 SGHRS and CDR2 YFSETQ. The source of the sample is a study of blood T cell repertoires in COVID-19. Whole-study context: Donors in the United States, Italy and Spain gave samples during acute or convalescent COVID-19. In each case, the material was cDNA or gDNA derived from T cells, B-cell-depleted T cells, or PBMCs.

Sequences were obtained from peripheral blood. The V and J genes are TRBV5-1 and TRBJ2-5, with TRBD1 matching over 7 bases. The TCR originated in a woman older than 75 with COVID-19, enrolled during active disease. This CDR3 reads CASSPSTGSGKTQYF. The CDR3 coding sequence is TGCGCCAGCAGCCCCTCGACAGGGTCAGGGAAGACCCAGTACTTC.